The 30 T cell receptor beta chains reported below all come from one sample, sequenced in a study of a mutant IDH1 vaccine in newly diagnosed glioma. Indicated time point: week 23, last vaccination. In the vaccine, a single dose held 300 ug of the mutant IDH1 20-mer peptide, along with topical imiquimod. These receptors lack a known antigen. Here immunoSEQ multiplex PCR was the method, and the copy in TCRdb shows in-frame clones only, minus some. Of around 41,000 clones in the sample, around 79% were seen once. The source was PBMCs, collected from a glioma patient whose treatment included an IDH1 peptide vaccine. These receptors were obtained from a woman in her forties with glioma. Some clones in this sample may be carry-over from other donors' samples.

In its sample, this clone was seen once. For the CDR3, the DNA is TGCAGTGCTAGGGTCAGGCATGGCTACACCTTC. The encoded protein is CSARVRHGYTF. This rearrangement joins TRBV20-1 to TRBJ1-2; D is uncertain. Germline-derived CDR1 and CDR2 are DFQATT and SNEGSKA (reference sequence). CDR3 length: 11 amino acids. Trimming stripped 3 bases from V and 6 bases from J, with 8 bases between.

By its share, this clone is medium-sized. The gene calls are TRBV10-3 and TRBJ1-1; D not resolved. The ends were cut back, 3 bases at V and 5 bases at J, with 7 bases in the middle. The length of the CDR3 is 12 residues. The germline gives CDR1 ENHRY, CDR2 SYGVKD. CDR3 in amino acids: CAISDSGTEAFF. Here the CDR3 DNA reads TGTGCCATCAGTGATTCCGGGACTGAAGCTTTCTTT.

The rearrangement uses TRBV5-4 and TRBJ2-5, with D unresolved. The CDR3 has 14 residues. V was cut by 7 bases and J by 2 bases, with 15 bases left in between. The germline CDR1 and CDR2 sequences are SGHNT and YYREEE (reference sequence). In DNA, the CDR3 is TGTGCCAGCCGGAGTGAGGTGGGTCAAGAGACCCAGTACTTC. Translating it yields CASRSEVGQETQYF.

This chain uses TRBV19 with TRBJ2-7, with TRBD1 matching 10 bases. Trimming cost V 8 bases and J 1 base; bases outside gene matches: 2. The CDR3 sequence is 13 residues long. Per germline, CDR1 LNHDA and CDR2 SQIVND (reference sequence). The CDR3 spells CASRDRGSYEQYF. CDR3 nucleotides: TGTGCCAGTCGGGACAGGGGATCCTACGAGCAGTACTTC.

The gene calls are TRBV10-3 and TRBJ1-5; TRBD1 is a possible D gene (5 bases). Between the trimmed V and J ends, which lost 0 bases and 6 bases, there was a span of 6 bases. CDR3 length: 13 amino acids. Germline CDR1 reads ENHRY; CDR2 reads SYGVKD. This chain's CDR3 is CAISESRGQPQHF. The CDR3 nucleotides are TGTGCCATCAGTGAGTCGAGGGGTCAGCCCCAGCATTTT.

CDR3 bases: TGTGCCAGCAGTTACTCCGGGGATTACGAGCAGTACTTC. Translation: CASSYSGDYEQYF. The chain combines TRBV6-6 with TRBJ2-7; D is perhaps TRBD2 (5 bases). The germline gives CDR1 MNHNY, CDR2 SVGAGI (reference sequence). V dropped 0 bases and J dropped 4 bases, with 7 bases sitting between them. There are 13 residues in the CDR3.

V usage is TRBV11-2 and J usage is TRBJ2-7, with a possible D match to TRBD1 (5 bases). Looked up from germline, CDR1 is SGHAT and CDR2 is FQNNGV. The CDR3 consists of 14 residues. Trimming cost V 0 bases and J 6 bases, with 12 bases left between them. The CDR3, as DNA: TGTGCCAGCAGCTTAGAAGGCAGGGTGAGCGAGCAGTACTTC. It encodes CASSLEGRVSEQYF. Drawing the rest from reference TRBV11-2 and TRBJ2-7, the complete variable domain is EAGVAQSPRYKIIEKRQSVAFWCNPISGHATLYWYQQILGQGPKLLIQFQNNGVVDDSQLPKDRFSAERLKGVDSTLKIQPAKLEDSAVYLCASSLEGRVSEQYFGPGTRLTVT.

Points on this clone: Sequence at one end of the junction differs from germline and may be a read error. The chain employs TRBV6-6 and TRBJ2-6; D is undetermined. CDR1 and CDR2 (germline): MNHNY, SVGAGI (reference sequence). The CDR3 spans 16 residues. Here the CDR3 DNA reads TGTGCCAGCAGTAACTCCCAGGATACTGGGGCCAACGTCCTGACTTTC. It is translated as CASSNSQDTGANVLTF.

This rearrangement joins TRBV4-3 to TRBJ1-6; perhaps TRBD1 as D (5 bases). CDR1 is LGHNA and CDR2 is YSLEER in the germline V gene. Trimming shortened V by 1 base and J by 6 bases, and 10 bases separated the two germline ends. The CDR3 extends over 15 amino acids. CDR3 DNA: TGCGCCAGCAGCCAAGGAACAGGAGTTAATTCACCCCTCCACTTT. Amino acid sequence: CASSQGTGVNSPLHF.

The chain couples TRBV9 to TRBJ1-2; the D is unclear. Germline values: CDR1 SGDLS, CDR2 YYNGEE. CDR3 size: 12 residues. Deletions cut 0 bases from V and 8 bases from J, with 8 bases between. DNA of the CDR3: TGTGCCAGCAGCGTAGGGGGTGAGGGCTACACCTTC. Residues: CASSVGGEGYTF.

The V call is TRBV27, the J call TRBJ2-2, with a weak D call TRBD2 (6 bases). Trimming took off 5 bases at V and 6 bases at J, with 10 bases between the two ends. This CDR3 has 13 amino acids. Germline V CDR1 and CDR2: MNHEY, SMNVEV (reference sequence). The CDR3 sequence: CASSPIAAGELFF. CDR3 coding DNA: TGTGCCAGCAGTCCCATAGCGGCCGGGGAGCTGTTTTTT.

The J gene is TRBJ1-5, the V gene TRBV2; a weak D match, TRBD1 (5 bases). This CDR3 is built from 17 residues. V lost 4 bases, J lost 0 bases, and 16 bases lay in between. Germline CDR1 SNHLY, CDR2 FYNNEI. The CDR3 spells CASSVVGRADSNQPQHF. DNA of the CDR3: TGTGCCAGCAGTGTGGTGGGCAGGGCCGATAGCAATCAGCCCCAGCATTTT. The full variable domain, in which reference TRBV2 and TRBJ1-5 provide the parts outside the CDR3, is EPEVTQTPSHQVTQMGQEVILRCVPISNHLYFYWYRQILGQKVEFLVSFYNNEISEKSEIFDDQFSVERPDGSNFTLKIRSTKLEDSAMYFCASSVVGRADSNQPQHFGDGTRLSIL.

V usage is TRBV5-6 and J usage is TRBJ2-7, with D possibly matching TRBD1 (6 bases). Trimming took 4 bases from V and 2 from J, leaving 22 bases between them. Germline lookup yields CDR1 SGHDT and CDR2 YYEEEE. The CDR3 is 17 amino acids. CDR3 bases: TGTGCCAGCAGCCCGGACAGAGGACTCTTAAATACCTACGAGCAGTACTTC. Translating gives CASSPDRGLLNTYEQYF.

The genes are TRBV6-5 and TRBJ1-5, with D hard to call. CDR3 size: 15 residues. V was shortened by 5 bases and J by 3 bases, with 14 bases between the two germline ends. Germline V gene lookup returns CDR1 MNHEY and CDR2 SVGAGI. The CDR3 loop is CASSPQGGLNQPQHF. The DNA of the CDR3 is TGTGCCAGCAGTCCGCAAGGCGGACTCAATCAGCCCCAGCATTTT.

V usage is TRBV14 and J usage is TRBJ2-7; no clear D gene. Germline CDR1 is SGHDN and CDR2 is FVKESK. Trimming left V 2 bases short and J 9 bases short, with 17 bases between. CDR3 size: 14 residues. Here the CDR3 DNA reads TGTGCCAGCAGCCAAATGACTGGATCCTCCGGGCAGTACTTC. Encoded protein: CASSQMTGSSGQYF.

This sequence joins TRBV5-6 and TRBJ1-5, with unresolved D. The V gene's germline CDR1 is SGHDT and CDR2 YYEEEE. The CDR3 length is 13 residues. V gave up 4 bases and J gave up 5 bases, with 10 bases separating them. Written as DNA, the CDR3 is TGTGCCAGCAGCCCATCCCCCGATCAGCCCCAGCATTTT. This translates into CASSPSPDQPQHF.

The chain uses TRBV19 and TRBJ1-5; D is uncertain. There are 11 residues in the CDR3. Trimming removed 10 bases at V and 4 bases at J, with 8 bases between. Germline V CDR1 and CDR2: LNHDA, SQIVND (reference sequence). This CDR3 is CAIGPNQPQHF. CDR3 nucleotide sequence: TGTGCCATTGGGCCGAATCAGCCCCAGCATTTT. Filled out from reference TRBV19 and TRBJ1-5, the complete variable domain reads DGGITQSPKYLFRKEGQNVTLSCEQNLNHDAMYWYRQDPGQGLRLIYYSQIVNDFQKGDIAEGYSVSREKKESFPLTVTSAQKNPTAFYLCAIGPNQPQHFGDGTRLSIL.

A note on this clone: Other nucleotide sequences in the sample specify the same CDR3. This sequence joins TRBV11-2 and TRBJ2-7; D remains ambiguous. The CDR3 length is 10 residues. Germline V gene data show CDR1 as SGHAT and CDR2 as FQNNGV. V shed 4 bases and J shed 2 bases, with 0 bases lying between them. In DNA form, the CDR3 reads TGTGCCAGCAGCTCCTACGAGCAGTACTTC. It is translated as CASSSYEQYF.

The CDR3 DNA follows: TGTGCCAGCGAACAGGGAGCCAAAAACATTCAGTACTTC. It encodes CASEQGAKNIQYF. This chain joins TRBV6-1 and TRBJ2-4; tentative D call: TRBD1 (6 bases). The germline gives CDR1 MNHNS, CDR2 SASEGT. The CDR3 is made up of 13 amino acids. V was pared by 8 bases and J by 0 bases, with 8 bases between.

The chain links TRBV5-1 to TRBJ1-2; TRBD1 matches 9 bases. CDR3 length: 15 amino acids. From germline, CDR1 is SGHRS and CDR2 YFSETQ. V lost 0 bases and J lost 6; bases outside the gene matches: 6. The CDR3 coding sequence is TGCGCCAGCAGCTTGGACGGACAGGGGTATGATGGCTACACCTTC. Translated: CASSLDGQGYDGYTF.

In its sample, this clone is medium-sized. This rearrangement joins TRBV7-3 to TRBJ1-5; D remains ambiguous. V was trimmed by 0 bases and J by 5 bases, leaving 5 bases between them. Germline V gene sequence: CDR1 SGHTA, CDR2 FQGTGA. This CDR3 comprises 13 residues. This CDR3 is CASSLTRDQPQHF. The CDR3 DNA reads as TGTGCCAGCAGCTTAACGAGAGATCAGCCCCAGCATTTT.

The chain links TRBV6-1 to TRBJ2-3; unclear D gene. The CDR3 has 14 residues. The V gene's germline CDR1 is MNHNS and CDR2 SASEGT. Between the trimmed V and J ends, which lost 3 bases and 2 bases, there was a span of 9 bases. Written as DNA, the CDR3 is TGTGCCAGCAGTGACGGACCGAACACAGATACGCAGTATTTT. This codes for CASSDGPNTDTQYF.

The rearrangement uses TRBV2 and TRBJ2-3, with 14 bases matching TRBD2. The V and J ends lost 7 bases and 5 bases, in that order; junction bases with no gene match: 11. CDR3 length: 17 amino acids. Germline V gene sequence: CDR1 SNHLY, CDR2 FYNNEI. CDR3: CASTRTSGGLILDTQYF. CDR3 bases: TGTGCCAGCACCCGGACTAGCGGGGGGTTGATTTTAGATACGCAGTATTTT.

V gene TRBV6-6 combines with J gene TRBJ2-5; no clear D gene. Per the germline V gene, CDR1 is MNHNY and CDR2 is SVGAGI (reference sequence). The V end was cut by 4 bases, the J end by 5 bases, with 11 bases between. The CDR3 has 13 residues. The CDR3 DNA reads TGTGCCAGCAGTTCCGCTGAGTTCGAGACCCAGTACTTC. It is translated as CASSSAEFETQYF.

This rearrangement joins TRBV29-1 to TRBJ1-4, with 10 nucleotides matching TRBD1. The J segment lost 7 bases and the V segment lost 7 bases, leaving 21 bases of the junction unmatched. Germline values: CDR1 SQVTM, CDR2 ANQGSEA. The CDR3 has 18 residues. The CDR3 sequence is CSASEEGDRGSWSEKLFF. CDR3 DNA sequence: TGCAGCGCCTCTGAGGAAGGGGACAGGGGCTCGTGGAGTGAAAAACTGTTTTTT.

The chain recombines TRBV6-5 with TRBJ1-2; D call uncertain. V was clipped by 0 bases and J by 0 bases, with 11 bases between them. CDR3 length: 16 amino acids. Germline assignment: CDR1 MNHEY and CDR2 SVGAGI. The CDR3 DNA follows: TGTGCCAGCAGTTACTCGAACCGGCCGACTAACTATGGCTACACCTTC. Translation: CASSYSNRPTNYGYTF.

The genes are TRBV9 and TRBJ2-7; possibly TRBD2 for D (7 bases). The ends were cut back, 4 bases at V and 6 bases at J, with 17 bases in the middle. Germline loops: CDR1 SGDLS, CDR2 YYNGEE. The CDR3 covers 14 residues. The CDR3 DNA is TGTGCCAGCAGCCCCAGTAGAGGGGGGGGCGAGCAGTACTTC. This gives the protein CASSPSRGGGEQYF.

This clone turned up a few times. This chain connects TRBV4-3 to TRBJ2-5; 8 nucleotides agree with TRBD2. The CDR3 is 16 residues long. The junction had 8 bases not matched to a gene; V was cut back by 3 bases and J by 2 bases. Germline V gives CDR1 LGHNA, CDR2 YSLEER. CDR3 nucleotide sequence: TGCGCCAGCAGCCAGGGTACTAGCGGAGCTCAAGAGACCCAGTACTTC. It codes for CASSQGTSGAQETQYF.

The J gene is TRBJ1-1, the V gene TRBV6-5; D may be TRBD1 (6 bases). The CDR3 is 13 amino acids. The germline gives CDR1 MNHEY, CDR2 SVGAGI. Between the trimmed V and J ends, which lost 4 bases and 2 bases, there was a span of 8 bases. CDR3 sequence: CASSWTVNTEAFF. CDR3 nucleotides: TGTGCCAGCAGTTGGACAGTTAACACTGAAGCTTTCTTT.

This CDR3 is CASSPLQGMDTEAFF. CDR3 sequence (DNA): TGTGCCAGCAGCCCCCTACAGGGGATGGATACTGAAGCTTTCTTT. The chain combines TRBV7-3 with TRBJ1-1, with TRBD1 identical over 7 bases. There are 15 residues in the CDR3. V dropped 5 bases and J dropped 5; count of bases not matched to a gene: 11. The germline CDR1 and CDR2 sequences are SGHTA and FQGTGA.